This is a list of T cell receptor beta chains from one sample in a study of post-analysis software for immune sequencing data. Each CDR3 protein gets one entry after TCRdb re-called the PCR reads with MiXCR. In the table there are about 800,000 distinct CDR3 sequences, around 27% of which are singletons. The specimen was blood. Receptors were obtained from a girl aged 5-17 years with multiple sclerosis. Both conserved end residues are part of each CDR3. A D gene is named only where the DNA matches it firmly. Size is stated for part of the rows, as once, few or many counts, or as a class when the clone is expanded.

clone size	J gene	V gene	D gene	CDR3 protein	CDR3 DNA
.	TRBJ2-3	TRBV6-4	.	CASSRATEDTQYF	TGTGCCAGCAGTCGAGCGACCGAAGATACGCAGTATTTT
.	TRBJ1-2	TRBV20-1	.	CSASEDNDFYGYTF	TGCAGTGCTAGTGAAGACAACGACTTCTATGGCTACACCTTC
few	TRBJ2-3	TRBV20-1	.	CSASPPGAPQYF	TGCAGTGCTAGCCCCCCCGGGGCCCCGCAGTATTTT
.	TRBJ2-3	TRBV7-2	.	CASSPPGGSTDAQYF	TGTGCCAGCAGCCCGCCTGGGGGGAGCACAGATGCGCAGTATTTT
once	TRBJ1-1	TRBV28	.	CASSFFGGNGNTEAFF	TGTGCCAGCAGTTTCTTTGGGGGCAATGGAAACACTGAAGCTTTCTTT
many	TRBJ1-1	TRBV29-1	TRBD1	CSVATGGNTEAFF	TGCAGCGTCGCGACAGGGGGTAACACTGAAGCTTTCTTT
once	TRBJ1-1	TRBV6-2/TRBV6-3	.	CASSFLGHVNTEAFF	TGTGCCAGCAGTTTCCTGGGACACGTGAACACTGAAGCTTTCTTT
.	TRBJ1-6	TRBV11-2	.	CASSLGSLGANSPLHF	TGTGCCAGCAGCTTAGGGTCACTGGGGGCTAATTCACCCCTCCACTTT
.	TRBJ2-6	TRBV28	.	CASSSDWTGANVLTF	TGTGCCAGCAGTTCCGATTGGACAGGGGCCAACGTCCTGACTTTC
.	TRBJ1-1	TRBV5-1	TRBD1	CASSLAATGGTEAFF	TGCGCCAGCAGCTTGGCCGCGACAGGGGGAACTGAAGCTTTCTTT
.	TRBJ2-5	TRBV5-1	.	CASSLGGNNEQYF	TGCGCCAGCAGCTTGGGCGGCAACAATGAGCAGTACTTC
few	TRBJ2-5	TRBV10-3	.	CAIGHGGQETQYF	TGTGCCATCGGGCACGGGGGACAAGAGACCCAGTACTTC
many	TRBJ2-7	TRBV5-1	.	CASSPHAGTQGGEQYF	TGCGCCAGCAGCCCTCACGCCGGGACGCAGGGGGGCGAGCAGTACTTC
.	TRBJ2-7	TRBV7-2	.	CASSLGFGTRQYEQYF	TGTGCCAGCAGCTTAGGTTTTGGGACAAGACAATACGAGCAGTACTTC
.	TRBJ2-7	TRBV25-1	.	CASSENVNEQYF	TGTGCCAGCAGTGAAAATGTGAACGAGCAGTACTTC
.	TRBJ2-7	TRBV5-1	TRBD1	CASSQDRGGEQYF	TGCGCCAGCAGCCAAGACAGGGGAGGCGAGCAGTACTTC